These 13 T cell receptor beta chains share one sample of origin, sequenced in a study of cytomegalovirus exposure and HLA in healthy donors. TCRdb keeps only in-frame clones here, not all; method: immunoSEQ multiplex PCR. This table holds approximately 81,000 clones, roughly 93% found once. What was sequenced was PBMCs. These receptors were taken from a man aged 18 to 35 in good health and CMV-seronegative.

This chain joins TRBV14 and TRBJ2-7; 9 bases are shared with TRBD1. The CDR3 consists of 14 residues. With 4 bases clipped from V and 8 bases from J, the junction kept 9 bases outside the gene matches. Germline V gene lookup returns CDR1 SGHDN and CDR2 FVKESK. This CDR3 is CASSPRTGVNQQYF. As DNA, the CDR3 is TGTGCCAGCAGCCCTAGGACAGGGGTGAATCAGCAGTACTTC.

The chain employs TRBV9 and TRBJ2-3; D remains unclear. Germline V gives CDR1 SGDLS, CDR2 YYNGEE. This CDR3 spans 15 amino acids. The V end was cut by 0 bases, the J end by 0 bases, with 8 bases between. The DNA of the CDR3 is TGTGCCAGCAGCGTAGTAGCCACTAGCACAGATACGCAGTATTTT. This encodes CASSVVATSTDTQYF.

J is TRBJ1-2 and V is TRBV19, with D maybe TRBD1 (5 bases). Deletions cut 9 bases from V and 8 bases from J, with 16 bases between. This CDR3 is 12 amino acids long. The germline V gene has CDR1 LNHDA and CDR2 SQIVND (reference sequence). This chain's CDR3 is CASEGEDVGYTF. Here the CDR3 DNA reads TGTGCCAGCGAAGGGGAGGATGTAGGCTACACCTTC.

This sequence joins TRBV11-3 and TRBJ2-7, with a weak D call TRBD1 (6 bases). V was shortened by 4 bases and J by 6 bases, with 19 bases between the two germline ends. This CDR3 is 15 amino acids long. Germline-derived CDR1 and CDR2 are SGHNT and YENEEA. The chain's CDR3 is CASSSRTTGRGEQYF. DNA of the CDR3: TGTGCCAGCAGCTCCCGGACGACAGGACGAGGCGAGCAGTACTTC.

The chain combines TRBV15 with TRBJ2-5; D ambiguous. The CDR3 spans 12 residues. CDR1 and CDR2 from the germline V gene are LNHNV and YYDKDF (reference sequence). Trimming cost V 0 bases and J 7 bases, with 6 bases left between them. The CDR3 DNA is TGTGCCACCAGCAGAGACTCAGGGACCCAGTACTTC. Its protein is CATSRDSGTQYF.

In its sample, this clone was seen once. The chain employs TRBV6-5 and TRBJ2-5, with a weak D call TRBD2 (5 bases). V lost 0 bases and J lost 2, with 7 bases in between. This CDR3 has 14 amino acids. CDR1 and CDR2 from the germline V gene are MNHEY and SVGAGI. CDR3: CASSYSRLQETQYF. The CDR3, as DNA: TGTGCCAGCAGTTACTCCCGACTACAAGAGACCCAGTACTTC.

This clone was seen a handful of times. Other DNA sequences in the same sample also yield this CDR3. V gene TRBV6-1 combines with J gene TRBJ2-7; D may be TRBD2 (5 bases). This CDR3 region has 14 residues. With 6 bases removed from V and 2 bases from J, the gap between germline ends came to 14 bases. Germline V gene sequence: CDR1 MNHNS, CDR2 SASEGT. The CDR3 bases are TGTGCCAGCAGCGCTTGGACTGCTACCTACGAGCAGTACTTC. Translation gives CASSAWTATYEQYF.

The CDR3 reads CASSPTMNTEAFF. The CDR3 bases are TGTGCCAGCTCCCCTACTATGAACACTGAAGCTTTCTTT. The chain couples TRBV18 to TRBJ1-1; D not resolved. The CDR3 loop spans 13 amino acids. Between the trimmed V and J ends, which lost 6 bases and 0 bases, there was a span of 8 bases. CDR1 and CDR2 (germline): KGHSH, LQKENI.

This rearrangement joins TRBV29-1 to TRBJ2-2; 7 nucleotides agree with TRBD1. CDR1 SQVTM and CDR2 ANQGSEA come from the germline V gene. The CDR3 covers 13 residues. After removal of 7 bases from V and 5 bases from J, the junction contained 7 bases not matched to a gene. CDR3 amino acids: CSAGQSRTGELFF. The CDR3 bases are TGCAGCGCGGGACAGTCGAGGACCGGGGAGCTGTTTTTT.

The CDR3: CATSRGRGLAGGLRQRELFF. The CDR3 coding sequence is TGTGCCACCAGCAGGGGAAGGGGGCTAGCGGGAGGGTTACGACAACGGGAGCTGTTTTTT. The genes are TRBV15 and TRBJ2-2; 12 positions match TRBD2. V gave up 3 bases and J gave up 9 bases; unmatched junction bases: 20. CDR3 length equals 20 residues. Germline CDR1 LNHNV, CDR2 YYDKDF (reference sequence).

J is TRBJ2-3 and V is TRBV30; 7 nucleotides line up with TRBD1. CDR3 length: 13 amino acids. With 4 bases clipped from V and 4 bases from J, the junction kept 5 bases outside the gene matches. CDR1 GTSNPN and CDR2 SVGIG come from the germline V gene (reference sequence). Here the CDR3 reads CAWTRQGADTQYF. The CDR3 DNA follows: TGTGCCTGGACCCGGCAGGGGGCAGATACGCAGTATTTT.

The rearrangement links TRBV9 to TRBJ1-5; D may be TRBD1 (5 bases). Trimming shortened V by 4 bases and J by 6 bases, and 11 bases separated the two germline ends. This CDR3 region has 13 residues. CDR1 is SGDLS, CDR2 YYNGEE, per germline. CDR3 coding DNA: TGTGCCAGCAGCCCTTGGGGCGGTCAGCCCCAGCATTTT. The encoded protein is CASSPWGGQPQHF.

The CDR3 protein is CASSYGTGDKQAFF. DNA for the CDR3: TGTGCCAGCAGTTACGGGACAGGGGACAAGCAAGCTTTCTTT. The chain uses TRBV6-5 and TRBJ1-1; 10 positions match TRBD1. The CDR3 spans 14 residues. Germline lookup yields CDR1 MNHEY and CDR2 SVGAGI. V shed 2 bases and J 9 bases; nucleotides not matched to a gene: 6.